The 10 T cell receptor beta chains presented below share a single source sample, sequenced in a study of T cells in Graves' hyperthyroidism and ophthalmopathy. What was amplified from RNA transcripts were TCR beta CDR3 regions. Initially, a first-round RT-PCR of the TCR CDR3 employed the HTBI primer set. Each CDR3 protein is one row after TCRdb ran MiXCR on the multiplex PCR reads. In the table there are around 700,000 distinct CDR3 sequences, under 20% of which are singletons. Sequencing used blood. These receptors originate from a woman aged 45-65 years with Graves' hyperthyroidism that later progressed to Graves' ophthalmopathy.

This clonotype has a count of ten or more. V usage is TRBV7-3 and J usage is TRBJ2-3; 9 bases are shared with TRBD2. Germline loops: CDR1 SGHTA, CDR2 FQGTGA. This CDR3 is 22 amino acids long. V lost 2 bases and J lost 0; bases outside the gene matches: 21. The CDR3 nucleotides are TGTGCCAGCAGCTTACTGGGTAGGCCTAGCGGGGACCTCGTCCTGAGCACAGATACGCAGTATTTT. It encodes CASSLLGRPSGDLVLSTDTQYF.

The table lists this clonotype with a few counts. DNA of the CDR3: TGTGCCAGCAGCCCCCGGTGGTCAGGGGCCCTCTCTGGGGCCAACGTCCTGACTTTC. Protein sequence: CASSPRWSGALSGANVLTF. The rearrangement uses TRBV9 and TRBJ2-6; perhaps TRBD1 as D (6 bases). Germline values: CDR1 SGDLS, CDR2 YYNGEE. The CDR3 has 19 amino acids. Between the trimmed V and J ends, which lost 4 bases and 0 bases, there was a span of 20 bases. Based on the CDR3 plus reference TRBV9 and TRBJ2-6, the full variable domain is DSGVTQTPKHLITATGQRVTLRCSPRSGDLSVYWYQQSLDQGLQFLIQYYNGEERAKGNILERFSAQQFPDLHSELNLSSLELGDSALYFCASSPRWSGALSGANVLTFGAGSRLTVL.

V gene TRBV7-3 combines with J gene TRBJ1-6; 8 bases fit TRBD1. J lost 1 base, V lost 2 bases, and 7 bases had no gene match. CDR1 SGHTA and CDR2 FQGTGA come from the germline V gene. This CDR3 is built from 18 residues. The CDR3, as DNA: TGTGCCAGCAGCTTACACCCGCAGGGGGCGTCCTATAATTCACCCCTCCACTTT. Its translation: CASSLHPQGASYNSPLHF. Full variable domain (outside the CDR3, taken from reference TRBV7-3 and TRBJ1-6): GAGVSQTPSNKVTEKGKYVELRCDPISGHTALYWYRQSLGQGPEFLIYFQGTGAADDSGLPNDRFFAVRPEGSVSTLKIQRTERGDSAVYLCASSLHPQGASYNSPLHFGNGTRLTVT.

CDR3 loop: CASSLFQGINYGYTF. CDR3 in DNA: TGTGCCAGCAGCTTGTTCCAGGGTATAAACTATGGCTACACCTTC. The chain links TRBV5-8 to TRBJ1-2; tentative D call: TRBD1 (5 bases). The V and J ends lost 1 base and 2 bases respectively, with 12 bases between them. Germline CDR1 and CDR2: SGHTS and YDEGEE. There are 15 residues in the CDR3.

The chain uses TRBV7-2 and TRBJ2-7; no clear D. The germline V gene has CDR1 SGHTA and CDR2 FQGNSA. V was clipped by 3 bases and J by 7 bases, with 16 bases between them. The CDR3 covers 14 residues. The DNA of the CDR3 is TGTGCCAGCAGCTTCCCAGGCCGAGCCGGGGAGCAGTACTTC. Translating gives CASSFPGRAGEQYF.

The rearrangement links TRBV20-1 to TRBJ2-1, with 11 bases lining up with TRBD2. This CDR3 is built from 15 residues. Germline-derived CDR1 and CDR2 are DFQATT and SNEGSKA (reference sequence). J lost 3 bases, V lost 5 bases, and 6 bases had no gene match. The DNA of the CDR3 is TGCAGTGCTGGGGGACTAGCGGACATCTACAATGAGCAGTTCTTC. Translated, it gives CSAGGLADIYNEQFF.

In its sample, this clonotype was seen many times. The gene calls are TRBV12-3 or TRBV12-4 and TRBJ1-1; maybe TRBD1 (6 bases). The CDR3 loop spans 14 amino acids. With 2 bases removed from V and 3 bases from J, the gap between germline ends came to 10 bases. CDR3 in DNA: TGTGCCAGCAGTTTAACCAACAGGGACACTGAAGCTTTCTTT. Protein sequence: CASSLTNRDTEAFF.

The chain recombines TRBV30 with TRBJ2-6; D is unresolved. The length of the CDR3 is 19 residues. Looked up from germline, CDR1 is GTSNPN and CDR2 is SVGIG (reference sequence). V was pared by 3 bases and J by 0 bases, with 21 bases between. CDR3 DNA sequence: TGTGCCTGGAGCCCCCGACTCAGCACACACTCCTCTGGGGCCAACGTCCTGACTTTC. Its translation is CAWSPRLSTHSSGANVLTF.

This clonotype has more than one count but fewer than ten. CDR3 sequence (DNA): TGCGCCAGCAGCTTGAGCGGGGGGCCACCGGTTGGGGAAAAACTGTTTTTT. This translates into CASSLSGGPPVGEKLFF. The chain is built from TRBV5-1 and TRBJ1-4, with D maybe TRBD1 (6 bases). This CDR3 has 17 residues. Trimming took 1 base from V and 8 from J, leaving 21 bases between them. CDR1 and CDR2 from the germline V gene are SGHRS and YFSETQ.

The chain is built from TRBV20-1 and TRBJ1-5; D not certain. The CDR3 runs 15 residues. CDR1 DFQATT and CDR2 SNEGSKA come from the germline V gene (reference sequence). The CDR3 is CGSPEGGWDNQPQHF. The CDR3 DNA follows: TGCGGGAGCCCCGAGGGAGGATGGGACAATCAGCCCCAGCATTTT.